These 31 T cell receptor beta chains originate from one sample sequenced in a study of human T cells and chemical hapten exposure. Time point of the sample: patch test 3, about 24 weeks after DPC sensitization. Indicated treatment: therapeutic diphenylcyclopropenone sensitization with weekly scalp DPC. Using its own MiXCR run on the RACE reads, TCRdb lists one record per CDR3 protein. There are just under 65,000 distinct CDR3 sequences in the sample; about 10% occur only once, and less than 2.5% lies in the top ten. Sequences were derived from whole blood, sampled in connection with sensitization to the hapten diphenylcyclopropenone (DPC). The origin of the receptors is a woman aged 25 to 39 with alopecia areata. Some clones in this sample may be carry-over from other donors' samples.

The rearrangement links TRBV28 to TRBJ1-2; D remains unclear. The CDR3 has 12 residues. The V and J ends lost 4 bases and 5 bases respectively, with 8 bases between them. The germline CDR1 and CDR2 sequences are MDHEN and SYDVKM. The CDR3 is CASSSPIYGYTF. In DNA, the CDR3 is TGTGCCAGCAGTTCCCCGATTTATGGCTACACCTTC.

This clonotype has a count of ten or more. V gene TRBV29-1 combines with J gene TRBJ2-7; 10 nucleotides line up with TRBD2. The germline CDR1 and CDR2 sequences are SQVTM and ANQGSEA. The CDR3 has 13 amino acids. Trimming cost V 7 bases and J 4 bases; bases outside gene matches: 7. The CDR3 DNA follows: TGCAGCGCGCTAGCGGGAGAAGGGTACGAGCAGTACTTC. This encodes CSALAGEGYEQYF.

The CDR3 protein is CATSRDTGFGEQYF. CDR3 DNA: TGTGCCACCAGCAGAGATACGGGCTTTGGAGAGCAGTACTTC. This rearrangement joins TRBV15 to TRBJ2-7, with no clear D. Germline CDR1 LNHNV, CDR2 YYDKDF (reference sequence). Trimming removed 0 bases from V and 7 bases from J, with 13 bases in between. This CDR3 contains 14 residues.

This clonotype was counted many times. The chain has TRBV5-6 and TRBJ2-7; 10 bases are shared with TRBD1. CDR1 is SGHDT, CDR2 YYEEEE, per germline. V was pared by 4 bases and J by 4 bases, with 8 bases of the junction left unmatched. The CDR3 is 15 residues long. DNA of the CDR3: TGTGCCAGCAGCACGACAGGGGGCGAGACATACGAGCAGTACTTC. Encoded protein: CASSTTGGETYEQYF. The complete variable domain, with remaining parts taken from reference TRBV5-6 and TRBJ2-7, reads DAGVTQSPTHLIKTRGQQVTLRCSPKSGHDTVSWYQQALGQGPQFIFQYYEEEERQRGNFPDRFSGHQFPNYSSELNVNALLLGDSALYLCASSTTGGETYEQYFGPGTRLTVT.

The V gene is TRBV12-3 or TRBV12-4, the J gene TRBJ1-4; perhaps TRBD1 as D (5 bases). V lost 6 bases, J lost 3 bases, and 14 bases lay in between. CDR3 length equals 15 residues. CDR3 in DNA: TGTGCCAGCAGCCAAGGAGGGGCGGCTAATGAAAAACTGTTTTTT. Its protein is CASSQGGAANEKLFF.

The chain couples TRBV6-2 or TRBV6-3 to TRBJ2-4; D ambiguous. Per the germline V gene, CDR1 is MNHEY and CDR2 is SVGEGT. This CDR3 comprises 14 residues. The V end lost 0 bases, the J end lost 0 bases, and 3 bases lay between the germline ends. DNA for the CDR3: TGTGCCAGCAGTTACTCGGGAGCCAAAAACATTCAGTACTTC. Translation: CASSYSGAKNIQYF.

This chain links TRBV4-3 with TRBJ2-5; D is perhaps TRBD2 (6 bases). The CDR3 runs to 15 residues. Germline values: CDR1 LGHNA, CDR2 YSLEER. Trimming stripped 0 bases from V and 1 base from J, with 9 bases between. The CDR3 DNA reads TGCGCCAGCAGCCAAGAGCGGGGAACCCAAGAGACCCAGTACTTC. It specifies CASSQERGTQETQYF.

The rearrangement uses TRBV5-1 and TRBJ2-2; D call uncertain. The CDR3 loop spans 13 amino acids. CDR1 is SGHRS and CDR2 is YFSETQ in the germline V gene. Trimming left V 1 base short and J 4 bases short, with 5 bases between. The CDR3 sequence is CASSLYRTGELFF. CDR3 nucleotides: TGCGCCAGCAGCTTGTATCGCACCGGGGAGCTGTTTTTT.

The chain joins TRBV5-1 to TRBJ2-3; D might be TRBD2 (6 bases). The CDR3 consists of 15 residues. Germline V gene lookup returns CDR1 SGHRS and CDR2 YFSETQ. The V end lost 0 bases, the J end lost 3 bases, and 11 bases lay between the germline ends. CDR3 bases: TGCGCCAGCAGCTTGGAGCTTAGCGGAACAGATACGCAGTATTTT. Protein sequence: CASSLELSGTDTQYF.

In its sample, this clonotype was seen many times. This rearrangement joins TRBV7-6 to TRBJ2-5; TRBD1 aligns across 7 bases. V dropped 5 bases and J dropped 4; count of bases not matched to a gene: 13. CDR1 and CDR2 (germline): SGHVS, FNYEAQ. CDR3 length: 16 amino acids. The CDR3 DNA reads as TGTGCCAGCAGCCCACGACAGGGCAAAGCGTTAGAGACCCAGTACTTC. This codes for CASSPRQGKALETQYF.

This clonotype was seen many times. The chain joins TRBV29-1 to TRBJ2-7; weak D call: TRBD2 (5 bases). Germline CDR1 and CDR2: SQVTM and ANQGSEA. V dropped 3 bases and J dropped 6 bases, with 9 bases sitting between them. CDR3 length: 11 residues. CDR3 sequence: CSVERGREQYF. The CDR3, as DNA: TGCAGCGTTGAGCGAGGGCGCGAGCAGTACTTC.

This clonotype showed up many times. The chain combines TRBV6-2 or TRBV6-3 with TRBJ2-1; 12 bases match TRBD2. The V gene end was trimmed by 10 bases and the J gene end by 7 bases; junction bases not matched to a gene: 11. Germline lookup yields CDR1 MNHEY and CDR2 SVGEGT. The CDR3 covers 15 residues. CDR3 residues: CAIKVNLAGGNEQFF. In DNA form, the CDR3 reads TGTGCCATCAAGGTGAATCTAGCGGGGGGGAATGAGCAGTTCTTC.

The chain is built from TRBV12-5 and TRBJ2-3, with D hard to call. The germline V and J ends were trimmed by 1 base and 3 bases, with 11 bases remaining between them. The CDR3 loop spans 15 amino acids. CDR1 is LGHNT and CDR2 is FRNRAP in the germline V gene. Here the CDR3 reads CASGLGPRSTDTQYF. The CDR3 DNA is TGTGCTAGTGGTTTGGGCCCGAGATCGACAGATACGCAGTATTTT.

This clonotype has more than one count but fewer than ten. This chain links TRBV29-1 with TRBJ1-2, with 8 bases that match TRBD1. With V trimmed by 4 bases and J by 3 bases, 4 bases remained unmatched. CDR1 and CDR2 (germline): SQVTM, ANQGSEA. The CDR3 runs to 13 residues. For the CDR3, the DNA is TGCAGCGTTGGTGGACAGGGCTACTATGGCTACACCTTC. Protein: CSVGGQGYYGYTF.

At least ten counts were recorded for this clonotype. CDR3 in DNA: TGTGCCAGCAAGGACTGGGGGAGGGCCTTCTATGAGCAGTTCTTC. This encodes CASKDWGRAFYEQFF. The chain joins TRBV6-1 to TRBJ2-1; 7 nucleotides agree with TRBD2. Per germline, CDR1 MNHNS and CDR2 SASEGT. Trimming removed 7 bases from V and 8 bases from J; junction bases left unmatched: 14. There are 15 residues in the CDR3.

This clonotype showed up many times. The gene calls are TRBV6-2 or TRBV6-3 and TRBJ2-1; 13 nucleotides line up with TRBD2. The germline gives CDR1 MNHEY, CDR2 SVGEGT. V gave up 8 bases and J gave up 7 bases; unmatched junction bases: 8. The CDR3 totals 15 residues. The CDR3 reads CASRTSGRVGNEQFF. The CDR3 DNA reads as TGTGCCAGCCGGACTAGCGGGAGAGTTGGGAATGAGCAGTTCTTC.

In its sample, this clonotype was seen a few times. The chain uses TRBV29-1 and TRBJ1-1; D remains unclear. The ends were cut back, 3 bases at V and 8 bases at J, with 10 bases in the middle. This CDR3 has 11 residues. The V gene's germline CDR1 is SQVTM and CDR2 ANQGSEA. The CDR3 sequence is CSVETGVEAFF. The CDR3 DNA sequence: TGCAGCGTTGAGACGGGCGTGGAAGCTTTCTTT.

There are a few counts of this clonotype. The chain recombines TRBV24-1 with TRBJ2-3; 14 bases are a match to TRBD2. The CDR3 runs 16 residues. Germline CDR1 KGHDR, CDR2 SFDVKD. Trimming removed 9 bases from V and 5 bases from J; junction bases left unmatched: 9. CDR3 amino acids: CATLGTSGGSRDTQYF. The CDR3 region has the DNA TGTGCCACCCTTGGGACTAGCGGGGGCTCGCGAGATACGCAGTATTTT.

The sample holds many counts of this clonotype. The chain combines TRBV29-1 with TRBJ1-1; D gene uncertain. The CDR3 runs to 11 residues. The V gene's germline CDR1 is SQVTM and CDR2 ANQGSEA. The V and J ends lost 2 bases and 8 bases respectively, with 9 bases between them. The CDR3 nucleotides are TGCAGCGTTGAACGTAACAGAGAAGCTTTCTTT. Protein product: CSVERNREAFF.

This clonotype was seen at least ten times. This chain uses TRBV28 with TRBJ2-5, with D perhaps given as TRBD1 or TRBD2 (5 bases each). V lost 6 bases, J lost 6 bases, and 23 bases lay in between. Looked up from germline, CDR1 is MDHEN and CDR2 is SYDVKM. CDR3 length: 16 residues. CDR3 nucleotides: TGTGCCAGCAGCCTTCTTTTAAAGGGGACGGTGAAGACCCAGTACTTC. The encoded protein is CASSLLLKGTVKTQYF.

The chain recombines TRBV19 with TRBJ1-1; TRBD1 aligns across 7 bases. The CDR3 extends over 14 amino acids. Germline V gives CDR1 LNHDA, CDR2 SQIVND (reference sequence). With 10 bases clipped from V and 6 bases from J, the junction kept 14 bases outside the gene matches. CDR3 nucleotides: TGTGCCACCAGATTACAGGGGTCTGTGGCTGAAGCTTTCTTT. Protein product: CATRLQGSVAEAFF.

A remark on this clonotype: One end of the junction is discordant with germline, which a read error may explain. This chain uses TRBV14 with TRBJ1-6; D unresolved. CDR3 size: 12 residues. Germline CDR1 reads SGHDN; CDR2 reads FVKESK. The CDR3 here is CASSHTIGFLYF. The CDR3 DNA is TGTGCCAGCAGCCACACTATAGGGTTTTTATACTTT.

This clonotype was counted only a few times. This chain uses TRBV5-5 with TRBJ1-2; TRBD1 matches at 12 bases. Germline loops: CDR1 SGHKS, CDR2 YYEKEE (reference sequence). Unmatched junction bases numbered 6, after V lost 4 bases and J lost 5 bases. CDR3 length: 15 amino acids. The CDR3 DNA follows: TGTGCCAGCAGCGGGACAGGGGGCGTCTTTTATGGCTACACCTTC. Translation: CASSGTGGVFYGYTF.

This clonotype was seen ten or more times. The CDR3 sequence: CASRILNEKLFF. In DNA form, the CDR3 reads TGTGCCAGCAGGATTTTAAATGAAAAACTGTTTTTT. The chain links TRBV12-3 or TRBV12-4 to TRBJ1-4; D remains ambiguous. Deletions cut 6 bases from V and 5 bases from J, with 7 bases between. There are 12 residues in the CDR3.

V gene TRBV29-1 combines with J gene TRBJ2-6, with D hard to call. The CDR3 is 15 amino acids. Trimming left V 0 bases short and J 0 bases short, with 6 bases between. Germline V gene sequence: CDR1 SQVTM, CDR2 ANQGSEA. CDR3 sequence (DNA): TGCAGCGTTGAAGATCCCACCTCTGGGGCCAACGTCCTGACTTTC. Translating it yields CSVEDPTSGANVLTF.

This clonotype was seen a handful of times. V gene TRBV19 combines with J gene TRBJ1-5; TRBD1 might be the D (5 bases). The V end lost 9 bases, the J end lost 0 bases, and 15 bases lay between the germline ends. The CDR3 spans 15 residues. Germline V lookup: CDR1 LNHDA, CDR2 SQIVND (reference sequence). This CDR3 is CASTGTGDSNQPQHF. The CDR3 nucleotides are TGTGCCAGCACCGGGACGGGAGATAGCAATCAGCCCCAGCATTTT.

This clonotype showed up just a few times. The chain combines TRBV6-2 or TRBV6-3 with TRBJ2-7, with 10 nucleotides matching TRBD2. Trimming cost V 6 bases and J 2 bases; bases outside gene matches: 4. This CDR3 has 14 residues. CDR1 is MNHEY, CDR2 SVGEGT, per germline. The DNA for the CDR3 is TGTGCCAGCAGCTGGACTAGCGGCCCCTACGAGCAGTACTTC. This encodes CASSWTSGPYEQYF.

The J gene is TRBJ2-4, the V gene TRBV6-5; D is perhaps TRBD1 or TRBD2 (5 bases each). The CDR3 loop spans 15 amino acids. Germline-derived CDR1 and CDR2 are MNHEY and SVGAGI. The V gene lost 6 bases and the J gene lost 0 bases, with 12 bases spanning the gap. The CDR3 loop reads CASSPSGGAKNIQYF. CDR3 coding DNA: TGTGCCAGCAGCCCCTCTGGGGGAGCCAAAAACATTCAGTACTTC.

This clonotype was seen at least ten times. V is TRBV6-5 and J is TRBJ2-3; D remains unclear. V gave up 5 bases and J gave up 0 bases, with 6 bases separating them. The CDR3 runs 13 residues. Per germline, CDR1 MNHEY and CDR2 SVGAGI. The CDR3 spells CASSAYSTDTQYF. The CDR3 DNA is TGTGCCAGCAGTGCCTACAGCACAGATACGCAGTATTTT.

This clonotype was found many times. This sequence joins TRBV6-2 or TRBV6-3 and TRBJ2-3, with unresolved D. Germline loops: CDR1 MNHEY, CDR2 SVGEGT. This CDR3 has 15 residues. Trimming shortened V by 2 bases and J by 8 bases, and 17 bases separated the two germline ends. CDR3 residues: CASSYRIWSLSTQYF. The CDR3 DNA reads as TGTGCCAGCAGTTACAGGATATGGTCTTTATCTACGCAGTATTTT.

This clonotype appeared many times. The chain has TRBV5-1 and TRBJ2-1, with D possibly matching TRBD2 (5 bases). This CDR3 has 15 amino acids. V was trimmed by 1 base and J by 2 bases, leaving 10 bases between them. Germline lookup yields CDR1 SGHRS and CDR2 YFSETQ. CDR3 nucleotide sequence: TGCGCCAGCAGCTTGCCCCTAGCAGCCTACAATGAGCAGTTCTTC. Amino acids: CASSLPLAAYNEQFF.